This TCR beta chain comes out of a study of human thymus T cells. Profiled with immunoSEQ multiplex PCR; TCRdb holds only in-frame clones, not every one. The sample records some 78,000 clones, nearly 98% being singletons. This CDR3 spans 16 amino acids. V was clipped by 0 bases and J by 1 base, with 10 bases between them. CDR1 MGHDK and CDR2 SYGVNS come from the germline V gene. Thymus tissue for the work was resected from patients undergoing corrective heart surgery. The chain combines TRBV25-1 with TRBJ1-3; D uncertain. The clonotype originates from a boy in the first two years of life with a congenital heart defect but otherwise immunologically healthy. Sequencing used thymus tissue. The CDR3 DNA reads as TGTGCCAGCAGTGAATACGGCTGGAATTCTGGAAACACCATATATTTT. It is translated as CASSEYGWNSGNTIYF. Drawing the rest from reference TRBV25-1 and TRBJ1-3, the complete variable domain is EADIYQTPRYLVIGTGKKITLECSQTMGHDKMYWYQQDPGMELHLIHYSYGVNSTEKGDLSSESTVSRIRTEHFPLTLESARPSHTSQYLCASSEYGWNSGNTIYFGEGSWLTVV.